Following are 24 T cell receptor beta chains from one sample sequenced in a study of blood T cell repertoires in COVID-19. Libraries were prepared by immunoSEQ multiplex PCR; TCRdb keeps only in-frame clonotypes and omits some of them. The sample consists of 65,000 to 100,000 clones, 70% to 90% of them appearing once. Sequenced input: peripheral blood. These receptors came from a woman over 75 with acute or convalescent COVID-19.

The rearrangement uses TRBV6-6 and TRBJ1-3, with D uncertain. The CDR3 sequence is 14 residues long. CDR1 is MNHNY, CDR2 SVGAGI, per germline (reference sequence). V was trimmed by 10 bases and J by 2 bases, leaving 15 bases between them. CDR3 region: CAILGEGTGNTIYF. The CDR3 DNA reads as TGTGCCATCCTCGGGGAAGGGACTGGAAACACCATATATTTT.

This clone was found once. The chain recombines TRBV7-8 with TRBJ2-3; 12 bases are shared with TRBD2. The V gene end was trimmed by 1 base and the J gene end by 4 bases; junction bases not matched to a gene: 15. Germline V gene data show CDR1 as SGHVS and CDR2 as FQNEAQ. The CDR3 totals 20 residues. CDR3 nucleotide sequence: TGTGCCAGCAGCTTAGTGATGGGTGACGGACTAGCGGGGAACTCAGATACGCAGTATTTT. Translating it yields CASSLVMGDGLAGNSDTQYF.

The DNA for the CDR3 is TGTGCCAGCAGCTTGAGAAGAGAGGCTGAAGCTTTCTTT. Protein: CASSLRREAEAFF. The V and J genes are TRBV7-2 and TRBJ1-1; D unclear. V lost 3 bases and J lost 6, with 11 bases in between. There are 13 residues in the CDR3. The germline V gene encodes CDR1 SGHTA and CDR2 FQGNSA. Combining the CDR3 with reference TRBV7-2 and TRBJ1-1 gives the whole variable domain GAGVSQSPSNKVTEKGKDVELRCDPISGHTALYWYRQSLGQGLEFLIYFQGNSAPDKSGLPSDRFSAERTGGSVSTLTIQRTQQEDSAVYLCASSLRREAEAFFGQGTRLTVV.

This chain links TRBV11-2 with TRBJ1-1; no reliable D call. The V end lost 2 bases, the J end lost 4 bases, and 17 bases lay between the germline ends. The CDR3 length is 16 residues. Germline V gives CDR1 SGHAT, CDR2 FQNNGV. CDR3 DNA sequence: TGTGCCAGCAGCTTATACGAACGGTCTGGAGGCACTGAAGCTTTCTTT. Protein: CASSLYERSGGTEAFF.

The CDR3 nucleotides are TGTGCCACCAGTGACCGGACAGGGACCTACGAGCAGTACTTC. This translates into CATSDRTGTYEQYF. The rearrangement links TRBV24-1 to TRBJ2-7; 8 bases map to TRBD1. Germline lookup yields CDR1 KGHDR and CDR2 SFDVKD. The CDR3 sequence is 14 residues long. V was clipped by 4 bases and J by 2 bases; unmatched bases: 3.

The J gene is TRBJ1-1, the V gene TRBV10-3; TRBD1 aligns across 8 bases. Trimming cost V 3 bases and J 1 base; bases outside gene matches: 4. The CDR3 extends over 15 amino acids. Germline CDR1 and CDR2: ENHRY and SYGVKD. The DNA of the CDR3 is TGTGCCATCAGTGAAATGGGGACAGGGAACACTGAAGCTTTCTTT. The encoded protein is CAISEMGTGNTEAFF.

The chain recombines TRBV18 with TRBJ2-1; D unclear. Germline CDR1 and CDR2: KGHSH and LQKENI. This CDR3 contains 16 residues. V lost 2 bases to trimming and J lost 3 bases, with 14 bases between them. The CDR3, as DNA: TGTGCCAGCTCACCAGAATGGGCGCCCGACTACAATGAGCAGTTCTTC. It translates to CASSPEWAPDYNEQFF. Full variable domain (remainder filled in from reference TRBV18 and TRBJ2-1): NAGVMQNPRHLVRRRGQEARLRCSPMKGHSHVYWYRQLPEEGLKFMVYLQKENIIDESGMPKERFSAEFPKEGPSILRIQQVVRGDSAAYFCASSPEWAPDYNEQFFGPGTRLTVL.

This clone has a single count. The rearrangement uses TRBV27 and TRBJ1-2; D perhaps matches TRBD1 (6 bases). CDR3 length equals 16 residues. Between the trimmed V and J ends, which lost 5 bases and 3 bases, there was a span of 19 bases. Germline-derived CDR1 and CDR2 are MNHEY and SMNVEV (reference sequence). Written as DNA, the CDR3 is TGTGCCAGCAGTCCCTACGCGCTCTCAGGGGACTATGGCTACACCTTC. This codes for CASSPYALSGDYGYTF.

This sequence joins TRBV10-3 and TRBJ1-6; 9 bases map to TRBD1. Germline lookup yields CDR1 ENHRY and CDR2 SYGVKD. The CDR3 is 16 residues long. V lost 3 bases and J lost 10; bases outside the gene matches: 10. CDR3 nucleotide sequence: TGTGCCATCAGTGATCAACCCGGGACAGGGAAATCACCCCTCCACTTT. Translating it yields CAISDQPGTGKSPLHF.

The chain employs TRBV9 and TRBJ2-1, with D perhaps matching TRBD1 (6 bases). CDR3 length: 16 amino acids. Trimming removed 0 bases at V and 4 bases at J, with 14 bases between. Germline values: CDR1 SGDLS, CDR2 YYNGEE. CDR3 DNA sequence: TGTGCCAGCAGCGTAGGAGGGGGAGCGAGATACAATGAGCAGTTCTTC. Encoded protein: CASSVGGGARYNEQFF.

This clone occurred once. The chain recombines TRBV11-3 with TRBJ2-1, with a tentative D call TRBD2 (5 bases). CDR1 and CDR2 from the germline V gene are SGHNT and YENEEA. V was trimmed by 0 bases and J by 0 bases, leaving 12 bases between them. CDR3 size: 17 residues. CDR3 nucleotide sequence: TGTGCCAGCAGCTTAGAGGCTAGCATGAGCTCCTACAATGAGCAGTTCTTC. This codes for CASSLEASMSSYNEQFF.

The chain employs TRBV6-5 and TRBJ2-7; 7 bases are a match to TRBD1. The CDR3 covers 15 residues. V trimming: 6 bases; J trimming: 6 bases; junction bases outside the gene matches: 14. Per the germline V gene, CDR1 is MNHEY and CDR2 is SVGAGI. The CDR3 loop is CASSAGDRDAREQYF. The CDR3 DNA reads as TGTGCCAGCAGCGCCGGCGACAGGGATGCTCGCGAGCAGTACTTC.

The V call is TRBV19, the J call TRBJ1-2; D perhaps matches TRBD1 (5 bases). The CDR3 runs to 15 residues. Germline lookup yields CDR1 LNHDA and CDR2 SQIVND (reference sequence). V was shortened by 6 bases and J by 2 bases, with 16 bases between the two germline ends. CDR3 amino acids: CASRSSGGENYGYTF. The DNA for the CDR3 is TGTGCCAGTAGGTCGAGTGGGGGGGAAAACTATGGCTACACCTTC.

The rearrangement uses TRBV7-9 and TRBJ1-1, with TRBD1 identical over 11 bases. V shed 3 bases, J shed 1 base, and the junction held 7 bases outside the gene matches. The CDR3 runs to 17 residues. CDR1 SEHNR and CDR2 FQNEAQ come from the germline V gene (reference sequence). Written as DNA, the CDR3 is TGTGCCAGCAGCTTTCCCGGACAGGGGGCGACGAACACTGAAGCTTTCTTT. This sequence encodes CASSFPGQGATNTEAFF.

V and J are TRBV7-9 and TRBJ2-7; maybe TRBD2 (6 bases). The CDR3 spans 15 residues. V lost 4 bases, J lost 6 bases, and 19 bases lay in between. Germline lookup yields CDR1 SEHNR and CDR2 FQNEAQ (reference sequence). The CDR3 DNA follows: TGTGCCAGCAGCTCAACCGGGAACCAGGGAGGCGAGCAGTACTTC. This encodes CASSSTGNQGGEQYF.

The chain couples TRBV30 to TRBJ1-1; possibly TRBD1 for D (5 bases). The germline V gene has CDR1 GTSNPN and CDR2 SVGIG (reference sequence). V was shortened by 4 bases and J by 11 bases, with 20 bases between the two germline ends. This CDR3 region has 13 residues. CDR3 bases: TGTGCCTGGATTGCTAAGGGGCACCCCGGGGCTTTCTTT. Translated: CAWIAKGHPGAFF.

There are a few counts of this clone. J is TRBJ1-2 and V is TRBV19; D perhaps matches TRBD1 (6 bases). This CDR3 has 17 residues. Germline V gene data show CDR1 as LNHDA and CDR2 as SQIVND (reference sequence). Deletions cut 7 bases from V and 0 bases from J, with 21 bases between. CDR3 sequence reads: CASNVQGTSLSNYGYTF. CDR3 sequence (DNA): TGTGCCAGTAACGTACAGGGAACCAGCTTATCTAACTATGGCTACACCTTC.

J is TRBJ1-2 and V is TRBV9; the D gene is possibly TRBD1 (6 bases). CDR3 length: 13 amino acids. Trimming removed 0 bases at V and 8 bases at J, with 11 bases between. The germline CDR1 and CDR2 sequences are SGDLS and YYNGEE. CDR3 nucleotide sequence: TGTGCCAGCAGCGTAGGGGCAGGGGAGGGCTACACCTTC. Residues: CASSVGAGEGYTF. The full variable domain, completed using reference TRBV9 and TRBJ1-2, is DSGVTQTPKHLITATGQRVTLRCSPRSGDLSVYWYQQSLDQGLQFLIQYYNGEERAKGNILERFSAQQFPDLHSELNLSSLELGDSALYFCASSVGAGEGYTFGSGTRLTVV.

The chain uses TRBV19 and TRBJ1-2; no definite D call. There are 14 residues in the CDR3. V gave up 3 bases and J gave up 4 bases, with 12 bases separating them. CDR1 and CDR2 (germline): LNHDA, SQIVND (reference sequence). CDR3 DNA: TGTGCCAGTAGTATCGGATCCGCTAGCTATGGCTACACCTTC. Encoded protein: CASSIGSASYGYTF.

The CDR3 nucleotides are TGTGCCAGCAGCCCGCCCGGACAGGGGGCAAGTGAGCAGTTCTTC. Its protein is CASSPPGQGASEQFF. The rearrangement joins TRBV7-2 to TRBJ2-1; TRBD1 agrees at 11 bases. CDR3 length: 15 residues. Germline V CDR1 and CDR2: SGHTA, FQGNSA. V shed 5 bases, J shed 9 bases, and the junction held 9 bases outside the gene matches.

This clone was detected a few times. This chain joins TRBV27 and TRBJ1-2; maybe TRBD1 (5 bases). The CDR3 extends over 12 amino acids. Trimming cost V 5 bases and J 7 bases, with 11 bases left between them. Germline-derived CDR1 and CDR2 are MNHEY and SMNVEV (reference sequence). This CDR3 reads CASSGHGGGYTF. Here the CDR3 DNA reads TGTGCCAGCAGTGGACACGGGGGTGGCTACACCTTC.

In its sample, this clone was seen once. The gene calls are TRBV29-1 and TRBJ2-7; 7 positions agree with TRBD1. J gave up 7 bases and V 7 bases, and 10 bases lay outside the gene matches. This CDR3 comprises 12 residues. The germline V gene has CDR1 SQVTM and CDR2 ANQGSEA. CDR3 region: CSARQGLGEQYF. The CDR3 bases are TGCAGCGCCAGACAGGGCTTAGGTGAGCAGTACTTC.

This clone has a handful of counts. The chain is built from TRBV19 and TRBJ2-5; TRBD2 matches 8 bases. With 6 bases clipped from V and 5 bases from J, the junction kept 8 bases outside the gene matches. The germline CDR1 and CDR2 sequences are LNHDA and SQIVND (reference sequence). This CDR3 is built from 14 residues. The chain's CDR3 is CASRSAGAMETQYF. The CDR3 coding sequence is TGTGCCAGTAGATCAGCGGGGGCGATGGAGACCCAGTACTTC.

This sequence joins TRBV3-1 (or the pseudogene TRBV3-2) and TRBJ2-5; 9 nucleotides match TRBD1. Germline V gene data show CDR1 as LGHDT and CDR2 as YNNKEL (reference sequence). The V gene end was trimmed by 1 base and the J gene end by 3 bases; junction bases not matched to a gene: 3. The CDR3 runs to 15 residues. The DNA of the CDR3 is TGTGCCAGCAGCCAAGGGACAGGGGAGGAAGAGACCCAGTACTTC. It translates to CASSQGTGEEETQYF.